This T cell receptor (beta chain) derives from a study of T cell repertoires in cytomegalovirus infection. Study context: Evidence of both CMV infection and a matching HLA type came from public TCR beta signatures.

Study results and limitations: CMV-specific TCR beta clonotypes restricted by HLA-C dominated the ex vivo response. Based on cumulative public TCR beta family frequency, carriers of CMV plus the relevant HLA were identified.

The CDR3 has 14 amino acids. Trimming shortened V by 4 bases and J by 3 bases, and 11 bases separated the two germline ends. In germline, CDR1 is MRHNA, CDR2 SNTAGT. In TCRdb, the reads were re-called with MiXCR into one record per CDR3 protein. The profile shows about 260,000 distinct CDR3 sequences, roughly 13% of them singletons. Of note for this clonotype: Its cognate antigen is unknown.

The gene calls are TRBV6-4 and TRBJ2-3; the D gene is possibly TRBD1 (6 bases). The TCR sequence derives from a human donor in good health (CMV status not recorded). Some clones in this sample may be carry-over from other donors' samples. Sequencing was performed on PBMCs. DNA for the CDR3: TGTGCCAGCAGTGTCGAAGGGGGAACAGATACGCAGTATTTT. Protein product: CASSVEGGTDTQYF.